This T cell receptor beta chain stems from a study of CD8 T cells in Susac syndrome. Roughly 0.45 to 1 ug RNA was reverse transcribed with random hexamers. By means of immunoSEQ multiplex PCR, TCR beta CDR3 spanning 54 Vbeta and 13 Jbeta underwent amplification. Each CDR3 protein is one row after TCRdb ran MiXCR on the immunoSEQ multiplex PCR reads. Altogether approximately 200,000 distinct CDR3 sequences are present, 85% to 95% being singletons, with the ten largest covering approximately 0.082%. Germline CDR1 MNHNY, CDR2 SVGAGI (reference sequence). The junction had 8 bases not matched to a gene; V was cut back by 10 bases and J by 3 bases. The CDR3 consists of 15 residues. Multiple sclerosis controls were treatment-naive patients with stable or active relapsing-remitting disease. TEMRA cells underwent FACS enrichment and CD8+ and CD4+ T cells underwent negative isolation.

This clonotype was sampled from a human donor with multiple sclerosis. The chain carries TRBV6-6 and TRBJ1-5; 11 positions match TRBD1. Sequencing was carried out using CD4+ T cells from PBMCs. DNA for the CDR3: TGTGCCATCCGGGACAGGGGGAGGGTCAATCAGCCCCAGCATTTT. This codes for CAIRDRGRVNQPQHF.